These T cell receptor beta chains were read from a single sample in a study of T-cell memory formation after mild COVID-19. TCRdb passed the 5' RACE reads through MiXCR, listing each CDR3 protein once. The sample lists hundreds of thousands of distinct CDR3 sequences; approximately 21% were seen once. What was sequenced was PBMCs or a T cell subset sorted from them (not recorded which). The source is an adult woman who had mild COVID-19 (a few samples of this study predate the infection). Cell type and time point are not known. Each CDR3 is given with its conserved first and last residue. Each record gives: D gene, J gene, V gene, clone size, CDR3 DNA, CDR3 protein. A D gene is named only where the DNA matches it firmly. Part of the rows lack a size; the others show once, few, many or a class for expanded clones.

D: TRBD2
J: TRBJ2-5
V: TRBV5-1
size: few
DNA: TGCGCCAGCAGCACCGGGACTAGCGTGGAGACCCAGTACTTC
CDR3: CASSTGTSVETQYF

D: .
J: TRBJ2-5
V: TRBV12-3/TRBV12-4
size: many
DNA: TGTGCCAGCAGAAGGGAAGAGACCCAGTACTTC
CDR3: CASRREETQYF

D: .
J: TRBJ1-5
V: TRBV10-3
size: .
DNA: TGTGCCATCAGTGAGTTTGATCAGCCCCAGCATTTT
CDR3: CAISEFDQPQHF

D: .
J: TRBJ2-1
V: TRBV7-9
size: .
DNA: TGTGCCAGCAGCCGGGTGTTAGGGCAGTTCTTC
CDR3: CASSRVLGQFF

D: .
J: TRBJ2-5
V: TRBV6-1
size: .
DNA: TGTGCCAGCAGTGATCTTGAAGCCCAGTACTTC
CDR3: CASSDLEAQYF

D: .
J: TRBJ1-2
V: TRBV6-5
size: few
DNA: TGTGCCAGCAGTTACTCGGGCATCAACTATGGCTACACCTTC
CDR3: CASSYSGINYGYTF

D: TRBD1
J: TRBJ1-1
V: TRBV3-1
size: .
DNA: TGTGCCAGCAGCCCGGTACAGGGGATTGGAGAAGCTTTCTTT
CDR3: CASSPVQGIGEAFF

D: .
J: TRBJ2-6
V: TRBV18
size: .
DNA: TGTGCCAGCTCACCACAGGCCAACGTCCTGACTTTC
CDR3: CASSPQANVLTF

D: TRBD2
J: TRBJ2-1
V: TRBV27
size: .
DNA: TGTGCCAGCAGTTTACCCCCCGGGACTAGCTTCTATGAGCAGTTCTTC
CDR3: CASSLPPGTSFYEQFF

D: TRBD1
J: TRBJ2-1
V: TRBV9
size: few
DNA: TGTGCCAGCAGCGCCTCCGGGACAGGGGCGGATGAGCAGTTCTTC
CDR3: CASSASGTGADEQFF

D: TRBD1
J: TRBJ1-6
V: TRBV12-3/TRBV12-4
size: few
DNA: TGTGCCAGCAGTTTCTGGCAGGGGGCTAATTCACCCCTCCACTTT
CDR3: CASSFWQGANSPLHF

D: TRBD2
J: TRBJ2-7
V: TRBV7-2
size: .
DNA: TGTGCCAGCAGCTCATACTTTCTAGCGGGCTACGAGCAGTACTTC
CDR3: CASSSYFLAGYEQYF

D: .
J: TRBJ1-2
V: TRBV7-9
size: .
DNA: TGTGCCAGCAGCTTGGACGGGACTGGAGCTAACTATGGCTACACCTTC
CDR3: CASSLDGTGANYGYTF

D: TRBD2
J: TRBJ2-7
V: TRBV4-2
size: few
DNA: TGTGCCAGCAGCCAGATGGACCGGGGGGTTCACGAGCAGTACTTC
CDR3: CASSQMDRGVHEQYF

D: .
J: TRBJ1-6
V: TRBV14
size: few
DNA: TGTGCCAGCAGCCAAGAAAATGCGGGGCCCTCCTATAATTCACCCCTCCACTTT
CDR3: CASSQENAGPSYNSPLHF

D: .
J: TRBJ2-1
V: TRBV19
size: few
DNA: TGTGCCAGTAGCTTTCTATCCTACAATGAGCAGTTCTTC
CDR3: CASSFLSYNEQFF

D: TRBD1
J: TRBJ2-1
V: TRBV20-1
size: few
DNA: TGCAGTGCAATAGCCGGGACAGGGACCAATGAGCAGTTCTTC
CDR3: CSAIAGTGTNEQFF

D: TRBD2
J: TRBJ2-3
V: TRBV14
size: few
DNA: TGTGCCAGCAGCCGTGGACTAGTATTGGCAGATACGCAGTATTTT
CDR3: CASSRGLVLADTQYF

D: TRBD2
J: TRBJ2-1
V: TRBV6-5
size: .
DNA: TGTGCCAGCAGCTCTCTAGCGGATGAGCAGTTCTTC
CDR3: CASSSLADEQFF

D: .
J: TRBJ2-7
V: TRBV20-1
size: few
DNA: TGCAGTGCTAGCGGGAATTCGGCCGAGCAGTACTTC
CDR3: CSASGNSAEQYF

D: .
J: TRBJ2-2
V: TRBV24-1
size: few
DNA: TGTGCCACCAGTGATTCAATTGGGGGCGCGAACACCGGGGAGCTGTTTTTT
CDR3: CATSDSIGGANTGELFF

D: .
J: TRBJ2-3
V: TRBV2
size: .
DNA: TGTGCCAGCATGAGGGACAACACAGATACGCAGTATTTT
CDR3: CASMRDNTDTQYF

D: .
J: TRBJ1-2
V: TRBV6-6
size: .
DNA: TGTGCCAGCTCTTCCCCGATCGGGGATGGCTACACCTTC
CDR3: CASSSPIGDGYTF

D: .
J: TRBJ1-3
V: TRBV19
size: .
DNA: TGTGCCAGTAGTATTATGACAGAGCCCTCTGGAAACACCATATATTTT
CDR3: CASSIMTEPSGNTIYF

D: TRBD1
J: TRBJ2-1
V: TRBV7-9
size: .
DNA: TGTGCCAGCAGCTCGACAGGGGTCCAATACAATGAGCAGTTCTTC
CDR3: CASSSTGVQYNEQFF

D: .
J: TRBJ1-1
V: TRBV7-9
size: .
DNA: TGTGCCAGCAGCTCTTACCATACAGGGAGGAACACTGAAGCTTTCTTT
CDR3: CASSSYHTGRNTEAFF

D: TRBD1
J: TRBJ2-4
V: TRBV2
size: few
DNA: TGTGCCAGCAGTGCTCAAGGGGGCAGAGTGAACATTCAGTACTTC
CDR3: CASSAQGGRVNIQYF

D: TRBD2
J: TRBJ2-5
V: TRBV9
size: few
DNA: TGTGCCAGCAGCGTGACTAGCGGGCCCTCGGGGGCCCAGTACTTC
CDR3: CASSVTSGPSGAQYF

D: .
J: TRBJ2-7
V: TRBV7-6
size: .
DNA: TGTGCCAGCAGCTTAGCGGCTAGCTCGACGCACGAGCAGTACTTC
CDR3: CASSLAASSTHEQYF

D: TRBD1
J: TRBJ2-1
V: TRBV11-3
size: .
DNA: TGTGCCAGCAACGACAGGGGATTTAACAATGAGCAGTTCTTC
CDR3: CASNDRGFNNEQFF

D: TRBD1
J: TRBJ2-3
V: TRBV5-1
size: .
DNA: TGCGCCAGCAGCTTCTCCTTTGACAGGGGCAACACAGATACGCAGTATTTT
CDR3: CASSFSFDRGNTDTQYF

D: TRBD1
J: TRBJ1-1
V: TRBV5-1
size: .
DNA: TGCGCCAGCAGCTTGCGGTTGGACAGGGGGAACACTGAAGCTTTCTTT
CDR3: CASSLRLDRGNTEAFF

D: .
J: TRBJ2-1
V: TRBV12-3/TRBV12-4
size: .
DNA: TGTGCCAGCAGTGTCTCGGAGGTTGCCAATGAGCAGTTCTTC
CDR3: CASSVSEVANEQFF

D: TRBD1
J: TRBJ2-2
V: TRBV6-6
size: .
DNA: TGTGCCAGCCTTACAGGGGGCTGGGGCACCGGGGAGCTGTTTTTT
CDR3: CASLTGGWGTGELFF

D: .
J: TRBJ2-5
V: TRBV29-1
size: .
DNA: TGCAGCGTTGATCCTCAGGCCCCGGGGACCCAGTACTTC
CDR3: CSVDPQAPGTQYF

D: .
J: TRBJ2-7
V: TRBV18
size: .
DNA: TGTGCCAGCTCACCTCCTGGGACCAGATCTGTTCAGCAGTACTTC
CDR3: CASSPPGTRSVQQYF

D: TRBD1
J: TRBJ1-2
V: TRBV2
size: .
DNA: TGTGCCAGCAGTGTTTCCGGGACAGAATATGGCTACACCTTC
CDR3: CASSVSGTEYGYTF

D: TRBD2
J: TRBJ2-1
V: TRBV30
size: few
DNA: TGTGCCTGGGGGGGGGAGTGGTCCCGCAAATTCTACAATGAGCAGTTCTTC
CDR3: CAWGGEWSRKFYNEQFF

D: TRBD2
J: TRBJ2-2
V: TRBV20-1
size: few
DNA: TGCAGTGCAGTAGGTAGCGGGGGATCGAACACCGGGGAGCTGTTTTTT
CDR3: CSAVGSGGSNTGELFF

D: TRBD2
J: TRBJ2-1
V: TRBV2
size: few
DNA: TGTGCCAAAGCGGGGGGGCAATCCTACAATGAGCAGTTCTTC
CDR3: CAKAGGQSYNEQFF

D: TRBD1
J: TRBJ2-5
V: TRBV7-7
size: .
DNA: TGTGCCAGCAGCTGGGACAGGGGAAGGGGAGAGACCCAGTACTTC
CDR3: CASSWDRGRGETQYF

D: TRBD1
J: TRBJ1-5
V: TRBV4-1
size: .
DNA: TGCGCCAGCAGCCAAGAAGGGGGCGCGAGCAATCAGCCCCAGCATTTT
CDR3: CASSQEGGASNQPQHF

D: .
J: TRBJ2-5
V: TRBV10-3
size: many
DNA: TGTGCCATCAGTGAACGGGCTGGGGTGGAGACCCAGTACTTC
CDR3: CAISERAGVETQYF

D: .
J: TRBJ1-4
V: TRBV4-1
size: .
DNA: TGCGCCAGCAGCCAAATTTATGGGGAAAAACTGTTTTTT
CDR3: CASSQIYGEKLFF

D: TRBD1
J: TRBJ1-6
V: TRBV4-2
size: .
DNA: TGTGCCAGCAGCCAAGCCGGGACAGCTTCTTTGTCACCCCTCCACTTT
CDR3: CASSQAGTASLSPLHF

D: TRBD1
J: TRBJ2-3
V: TRBV3-1
size: .
DNA: TGTGCCAGCAGCCTAAAGGGGGCGACGGCGCAGTATTTT
CDR3: CASSLKGATAQYF

D: TRBD2
J: TRBJ2-3
V: TRBV5-1
size: .
DNA: TGCGCCAGCAGCTTGGTTTCTAGCGGGGGGTTCACAGATACGCAGTATTTT
CDR3: CASSLVSSGGFTDTQYF

D: .
J: TRBJ1-1
V: TRBV5-1
size: .
DNA: TGCGCCAGCAAGCTGATGGGGAACACTGAAGCTTTCTTT
CDR3: CASKLMGNTEAFF

D: .
J: TRBJ1-4
V: TRBV2
size: .
DNA: TGTGCCAGCAGTGGGACAGCAACTAATGAAAAACTGTTTTTT
CDR3: CASSGTATNEKLFF

D: TRBD1
J: TRBJ1-1
V: TRBV7-2
size: .
DNA: TGTGCCAGCAGTTGGGGACAGGGGACTGAAGCTTTCTTT
CDR3: CASSWGQGTEAFF